This TCR beta chain comes out of a study of graft-versus-host responses after intestinal transplantation. As for the study in general: Recipients had multivisceral, liver-intestinal, or isolated intestinal transplants. Points from the study as a whole: Ileal or blood samples showed some GvH clones first, and such clones were also found in recipient marrow. Association was observed between peak circulating GvH clone levels and early post-transplant HvG declines.

On this clone: Its antigen is undetermined. The same CDR3 is also encoded by other DNA sequences in this sample.

The table came from immunoSEQ multiplex PCR; TCRdb's copy has only in-frame clones and leaves some out. The table includes around 110,000 clones, approximately 90% detected once. Between the trimmed V and J ends, which lost 5 bases and 1 base, there was a span of 2 bases. CDR1 DFQATT and CDR2 SNEGSKA come from the germline V gene (reference sequence). CDR3 length: 10 residues. The source is a human donor who was the organ donor for an intestinal transplant. The input for sequencing was unstimulated CD4+ T cells sorted from spleen or lymph node cells, taken before transplant. The chain carries TRBV20-1 and TRBJ2-5; D ambiguous. The CDR3 spells CSAAQETQYF. CDR3 nucleotide sequence: TGCAGTGCTGCCCAAGAGACCCAGTACTTC.